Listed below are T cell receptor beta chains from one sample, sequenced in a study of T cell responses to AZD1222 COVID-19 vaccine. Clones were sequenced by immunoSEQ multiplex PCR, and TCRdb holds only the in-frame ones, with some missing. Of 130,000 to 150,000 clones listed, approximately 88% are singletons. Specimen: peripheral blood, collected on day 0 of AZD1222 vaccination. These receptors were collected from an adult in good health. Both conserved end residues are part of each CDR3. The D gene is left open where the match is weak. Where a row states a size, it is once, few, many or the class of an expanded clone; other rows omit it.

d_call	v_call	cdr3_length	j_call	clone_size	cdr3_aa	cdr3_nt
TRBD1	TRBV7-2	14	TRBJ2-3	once	CASSLRQGSDTQYF	TGTGCCAGCAGCTTACGACAGGGGTCAGATACGCAGTATTTT
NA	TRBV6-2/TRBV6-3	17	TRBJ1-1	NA	CASSNIPGWGMNTEAFF	TGTGCCAGCAGTAACATCCCGGGATGGGGGATGAACACTGAAGCTTTCTTT
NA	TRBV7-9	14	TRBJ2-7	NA	CASSLNSFSYEQYF	TGTGCCAGCAGCTTGAACAGTTTCTCCTACGAGCAGTACTTC
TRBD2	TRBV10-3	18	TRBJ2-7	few	CAIRGLAGGSHPSYEQYF	TGTGCCATAAGGGGGCTAGCGGGAGGGTCCCACCCATCCTACGAGCAGTACTTC
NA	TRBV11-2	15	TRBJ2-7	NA	CASSLEAVSSYEQYF	TGTGCCAGCAGCTTAGAGGCGGTGAGCTCCTACGAGCAGTACTTC
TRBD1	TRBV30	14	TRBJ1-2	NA	CAWSTRQGSYGYTF	TGTGCCTGGAGTACGCGACAGGGGAGTTATGGCTACACCTTC
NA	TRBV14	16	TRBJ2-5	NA	CASSQHGGSGQETQYF	TGTGCCAGCAGCCAACACGGCGGTAGTGGTCAAGAGACCCAGTACTTC
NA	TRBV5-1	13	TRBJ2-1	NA	CASRVGSSNEQFF	TGCGCCAGCAGAGTCGGTAGCAGCAATGAGCAGTTCTTC
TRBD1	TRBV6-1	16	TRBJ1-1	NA	CASIERDRGVNTEAFF	TGTGCCAGCATTGAGCGAGACAGGGGGGTGAACACTGAAGCTTTCTTT
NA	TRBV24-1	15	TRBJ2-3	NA	CATSARDWDTDTQYF	TGTGCCACCAGTGCGAGGGACTGGGACACAGATACGCAGTATTTT
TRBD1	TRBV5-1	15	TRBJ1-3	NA	CASSPQGSSGNTIYF	TGCGCCAGCAGCCCACAGGGGAGCTCTGGAAACACCATATATTTT
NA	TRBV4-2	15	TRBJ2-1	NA	CASSQEGIVRNEQFF	TGTGCCAGCAGCCAAGAAGGTATCGTCCGCAATGAGCAGTTCTTC
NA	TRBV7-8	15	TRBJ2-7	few	CASSLSTGAFYEQYF	TGTGCCAGCAGCTTATCTACGGGGGCCTTCTACGAGCAGTACTTC
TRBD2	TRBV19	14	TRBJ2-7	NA	CASSIGGSGGFLFF	TGTGCCAGTAGTATAGGAGGTAGCGGGGGGTTTCTATTCTTC